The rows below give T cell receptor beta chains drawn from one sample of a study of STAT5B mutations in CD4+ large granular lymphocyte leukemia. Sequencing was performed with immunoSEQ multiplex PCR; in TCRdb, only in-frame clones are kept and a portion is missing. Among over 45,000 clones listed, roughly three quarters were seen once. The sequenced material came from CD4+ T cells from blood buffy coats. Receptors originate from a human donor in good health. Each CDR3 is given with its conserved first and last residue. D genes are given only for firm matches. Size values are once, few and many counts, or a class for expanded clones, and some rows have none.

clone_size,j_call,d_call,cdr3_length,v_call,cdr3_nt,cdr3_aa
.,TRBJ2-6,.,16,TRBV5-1,TGCGCCAGCAGCTTGGAGGGGAGAACTGGGGCCAACGTCCTGACTTTC,CASSLEGRTGANVLTF
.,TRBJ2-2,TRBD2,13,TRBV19,TGTGCCAGTGGGACTAGCGTGACCGGGGAGCTGTTTTTT,CASGTSVTGELFF
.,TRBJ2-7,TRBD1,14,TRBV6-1,TGTGCCGCCCAGACAGGGGGCGCGGACTACGAGCAGTACTTC,CAAQTGGADYEQYF
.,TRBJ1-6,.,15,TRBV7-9,TGTGCCAGCAGCCAGTGGGACGGCTATAATTCACCCCTCCACTTT,CASSQWDGYNSPLHF
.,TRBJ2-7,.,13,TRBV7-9,TGTGCCAGCAGCTTAGAGGGCGGGTACGAGCAGTACTTC,CASSLEGGYEQYF
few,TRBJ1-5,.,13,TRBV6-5,TGTGCCAGCAGTCTCACATCTAATCAGCCCCAGCATTTT,CASSLTSNQPQHF
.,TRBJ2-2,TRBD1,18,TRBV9,TGTGCCAGCAGCGTAGAGGGCAGGGGGCCCGGGGACACCGGGGAGCTGTTTTTT,CASSVEGRGPGDTGELFF
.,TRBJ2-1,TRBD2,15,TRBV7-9,TGTGCCAGCAGCCAAGGACTAGCGGGGAACAATGAGCAGTTCTTC,CASSQGLAGNNEQFF
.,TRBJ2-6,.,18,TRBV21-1,TGTGCCAGCAGCGGACGATCCGGGACAGGGGTTGGGGCCAACGTCCTGACTTTC,CASSGRSGTGVGANVLTF
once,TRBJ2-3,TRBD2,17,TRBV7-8,TGTGCCAGCAGCTTAGGGTTGACTAGCGGAGTAACAGATACGCAGTATTTT,CASSLGLTSGVTDTQYF
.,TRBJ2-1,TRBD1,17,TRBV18,TGTGCCAGCTCACCATCTGTCGGACAGGGGACCTACAATGAGCAGTTCTTC,CASSPSVGQGTYNEQFF
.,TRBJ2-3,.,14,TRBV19,TGTGCCAGTAGTATGGGGGCCAACACAGATACGCAGTATTTT,CASSMGANTDTQYF
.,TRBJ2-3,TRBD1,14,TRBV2,TGTGCCAGCAGCTGGGACAGGGCCACAGATACGCAGTATTTT,CASSWDRATDTQYF
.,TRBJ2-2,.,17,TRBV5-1,TGCGCCAGCAGCTTGGACCCCGGGACGGCGAACACCGGGGAGCTGTTTTTT,CASSLDPGTANTGELFF
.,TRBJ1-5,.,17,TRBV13,TGTGCCAGCAGCTCGGGACTACTCCCCCCCTGGAATCAGCCCCAGCATTTT,CASSSGLLPPWNQPQHF
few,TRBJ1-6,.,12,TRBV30,TGTGCCTGGAGGACGACGGGGGGAGCCCTCCACTTT,CAWRTTGGALHF
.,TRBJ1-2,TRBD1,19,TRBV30,TGTGCCTGGAGTCCGAAAAACCTCCGGGACAGCAAAGCTAACTATGGCTACACCTTC,CAWSPKNLRDSKANYGYTF
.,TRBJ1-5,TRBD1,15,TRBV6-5,TGTGCCAGCAGTACAGGGGGGTATAGCAATCAGCCCCAGCATTTT,CASSTGGYSNQPQHF
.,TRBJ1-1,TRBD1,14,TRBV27,TGTGCCAGCAGTGGACAGGGGATGAACACTGAAGCTTTCTTT,CASSGQGMNTEAFF
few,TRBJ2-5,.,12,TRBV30,TGTGCCTGGAGTGTAGTCGAAGAGACCCAGTACTTC,CAWSVVEETQYF
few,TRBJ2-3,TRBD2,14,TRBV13,TGTGCCAGCAGTTTGGAGATGGGAGGGGATACGCAGTATTTT,CASSLEMGGDTQYF
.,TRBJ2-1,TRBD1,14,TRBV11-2,TGTGCCAGCAGCCCAAAGACAGGGCCGTCTGAGCAGTTCTTC,CASSPKTGPSEQFF
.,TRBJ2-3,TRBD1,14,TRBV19,TGTGCCAGTAGTAAACAGGGGGGCACAGATACGCAGTATTTT,CASSKQGGTDTQYF
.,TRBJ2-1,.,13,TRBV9,TGTGCCAGCAGCCCCCTGGGGGGCGGTGAGCAGTTCTTC,CASSPLGGGEQFF
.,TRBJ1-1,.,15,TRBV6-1,TGTGCCAGCAGTGAAAGGATGGTGGGGCGGACTGAAGCTTTCTTT,CASSERMVGRTEAFF
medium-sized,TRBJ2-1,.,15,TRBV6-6,TGTGCCAGCAGTTACTCGACACAGGGTAGGAATGAGCAGTTCTTC,CASSYSTQGRNEQFF
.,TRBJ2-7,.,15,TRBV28,TGTGCCAGCAGATTTGGGGCACGGAACACCTACGAGCAGTACTTC,CASRFGARNTYEQYF
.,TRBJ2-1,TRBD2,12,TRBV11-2,TGTGCCAGCAGCCCTCCCTGGGGGGGGCAGTTCTTC,CASSPPWGGQFF
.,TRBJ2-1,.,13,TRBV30,TGTGCCTGGACCTCCGCGGTACCCAATGAGCAGTTCTTC,CAWTSAVPNEQFF
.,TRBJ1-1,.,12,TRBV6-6,TGTGCCAGCAGTTTGGGGGGCTTTGAAGCTTTCTTT,CASSLGGFEAFF
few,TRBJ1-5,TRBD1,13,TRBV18,TGTGCCAGCTCACCCAGGGGGGATCAGCCCCAGCATTTT,CASSPRGDQPQHF
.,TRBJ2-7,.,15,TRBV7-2,TGTGCCAGCAGCTTAGGTACAGGGAGCTCCTACGAGCAGTACTTC,CASSLGTGSSYEQYF
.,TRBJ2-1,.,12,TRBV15,TGTGCCACCAGCAGAGATTATTATGAGCAGTTCTTC,CATSRDYYEQFF
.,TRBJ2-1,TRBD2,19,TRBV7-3,TGTGCCAGCAGCTTAGGGGCTAGCGGGGGGTCGAGCTCCTACAATGAGCAGTTCTTC,CASSLGASGGSSSYNEQFF
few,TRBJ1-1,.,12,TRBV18,TGTGCCAGCTCAGCGAACAGGGAGGTAGCTTTCTTT,CASSANREVAFF
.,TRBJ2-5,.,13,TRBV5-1,TGCGCCAGCAGCTTGGAGGGGCAAGAGACCCAGTACTTC,CASSLEGQETQYF
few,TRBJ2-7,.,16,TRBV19,TGTGCCAGTAGTCCCCAACCCACGCAGGGGTCCTACGAGCAGTACTTC,CASSPQPTQGSYEQYF
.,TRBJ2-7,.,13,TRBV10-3,TGTGCCATCAGTGAGTCGGCAGGGTACGAGCAGTACTTC,CAISESAGYEQYF
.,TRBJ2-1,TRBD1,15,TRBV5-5,TGTGCCAGCAGCCGGACAGGTAGCTCCTACAATGAGCAGTTCTTC,CASSRTGSSYNEQFF
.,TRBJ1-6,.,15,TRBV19,TGTGCCAGTATGATGGGAGGGTCCTATAATTCACCCCTCCACTTT,CASMMGGSYNSPLHF
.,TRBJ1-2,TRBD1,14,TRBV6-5,TGTGCCAGCAGGGGGACAGGGTCTAACTATGGCTACACCTTC,CASRGTGSNYGYTF
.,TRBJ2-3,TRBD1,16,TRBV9,TGTGCCAGCAGCGACGGGACAGGGATGAGCACAGATACGCAGTATTTT,CASSDGTGMSTDTQYF
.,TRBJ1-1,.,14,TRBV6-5,TGTGCCAGCACCTTATCGGGATTGGAGGGTGAAGCTTTCTTT,CASTLSGLEGEAFF
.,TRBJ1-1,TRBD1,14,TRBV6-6,TGTGCCAGCAGCCAGACAGGGGGGGACACTGAAGCTTTCTTT,CASSQTGGDTEAFF
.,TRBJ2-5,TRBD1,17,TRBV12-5,TGTGCTAGTGCCCCCGGACGGACAGGGGGCATTGGAGAGACCCAGTACTTC,CASAPGRTGGIGETQYF
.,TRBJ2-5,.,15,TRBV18,TGTGCCAGCTCACCGAGGCAGGGCCCCCAAGAGACCCAGTACTTC,CASSPRQGPQETQYF
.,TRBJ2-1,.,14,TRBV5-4,TGTGCCAGCAGCTTGGAGGGCCTCTACAATGAGCAGTTCTTC,CASSLEGLYNEQFF